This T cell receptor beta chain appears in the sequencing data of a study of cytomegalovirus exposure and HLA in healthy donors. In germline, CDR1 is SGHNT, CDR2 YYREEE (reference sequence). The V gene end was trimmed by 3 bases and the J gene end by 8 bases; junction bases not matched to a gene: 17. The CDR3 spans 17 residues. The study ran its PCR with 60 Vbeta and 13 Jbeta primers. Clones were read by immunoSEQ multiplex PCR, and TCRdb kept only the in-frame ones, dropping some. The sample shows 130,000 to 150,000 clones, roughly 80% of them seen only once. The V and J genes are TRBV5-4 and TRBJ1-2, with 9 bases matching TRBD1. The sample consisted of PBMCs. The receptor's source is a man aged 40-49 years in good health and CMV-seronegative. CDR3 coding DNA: TGTGCCAGCAGCTGGAACACCCGGGACAGGGCCGTGGGCGGCTACACCTTC. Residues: CASSWNTRDRAVGGYTF.